These T cell receptor beta chains were read from a single sample in a study of siplizumab effects on memory and regulatory T cells. Sequencing used immunoSEQ multiplex PCR; TCRdb keeps in-frame clones, though not all of them. Here the sample spans 100,000 or so clones, roughly 93% being singletons. Sequenced input: non-Treg CD4+ T cells sorted from blood. The source is a human donor in good health. Both conserved end residues are part of each CDR3. The order of the fields is J gene, D gene, V gene, clone size, CDR3 DNA, CDR3 protein. A D gene is named only where the DNA matches it firmly. Where a row states a size, it is once, few, many or the class of an expanded clone; other rows omit it.

>TRBJ1-2|TRBD1|TRBV9|once
TGTGCCAGCAGCCCATCAGGGACAGGGCATGGCTACACCTTC
CASSPSGTGHGYTF
>TRBJ1-1|TRBD1|TRBV7-6|NA
TGTGCCAGCAGCTCTCGTGACAGGGGGAAAGCTTTCTTT
CASSSRDRGKAFF
>TRBJ1-2|NA|TRBV6-5|NA
TGTGCCACATCTAGGGTCAAGCCTAACTATGGCTACACCTTC
CATSRVKPNYGYTF
>TRBJ1-1|NA|TRBV7-8|NA
TGTGCCAGCAGCTTCACCGGGAGGCCGGACACTGAAGCTTTCTTT
CASSFTGRPDTEAFF
>TRBJ2-3|NA|TRBV12-5|NA
TGTGCTAGTGGTTTGAGCCCAACGGCAGATACGCAGTATTTT
CASGLSPTADTQYF
>TRBJ2-3|NA|TRBV7-9|NA
TGTGCCAGCAGCTTCTCAGGGTCAGATACGCAGTATTTT
CASSFSGSDTQYF
>TRBJ2-3|NA|TRBV6-5|NA
TGTGCCAGCACGTCGGGGAGCACAGATACGCAGTATTTT
CASTSGSTDTQYF
>TRBJ1-2|TRBD1|TRBV19|once
TGTGCCAGTAGTCCCCCGACAGGGTTGAGCGGCTACACCTTC
CASSPPTGLSGYTF
>TRBJ2-1|NA|TRBV14|NA
TGTGCCAGCAGCCAAGATGAGGGCTCCTACAATGAGCAGTTCTTC
CASSQDEGSYNEQFF
>TRBJ2-3|NA|TRBV5-1|NA
TGCGCCAGCAGCTATGAAACCGGGACTAGCACAGATACGCAGTATTTT
CASSYETGTSTDTQYF
>TRBJ2-2|TRBD2|TRBV5-1|NA
TGCGCCAGCAGCAGAGCCGCCCTTAGCGGGAGTAGGACCGGGGAGCTGTTTTTT
CASSRAALSGSRTGELFF
>TRBJ1-2|NA|TRBV7-9|NA
TGTGCCAGCAGCTTAGCCGAGGGGACAAACAACTATGGCTACACCTTC
CASSLAEGTNNYGYTF
>TRBJ2-7|NA|TRBV6-1|NA
TGTGCCAGCAGCCGAAGCCACGGACGGGAGCAGTACTTC
CASSRSHGREQYF
>TRBJ1-3|TRBD1|TRBV6-6|NA
TGTGCCAGCAGTTATGAGGGACAGGGAAACACCATATATTTT
CASSYEGQGNTIYF
>TRBJ2-1|TRBD1|TRBV2|NA
TGTGCCAGCAGACCCGTAACAGGGGGCGGAAGAAATGAGCAGTTCTTC
CASRPVTGGGRNEQFF
>TRBJ2-7|TRBD1|TRBV27|once
TGTGCCAGCAGTTTTGAGACAGGGCCCTACGAGCAGTACTTC
CASSFETGPYEQYF
>TRBJ2-1|TRBD2|TRBV28|NA
TGTGCCAGCAGTCCGGGGACTAGCGGGAGGGATGAGCAGTTCTTC
CASSPGTSGRDEQFF
>TRBJ1-1|NA|TRBV7-2|NA
TGTGCCAGCAGCTTAGTGGGGGAGGAAATTGTCTTT
CASSLVGEEIVF
>TRBJ1-1|TRBD1|TRBV18|NA
TGTGCCAGCTCACCTTGGACAGGCAACATGAACACTGAAGCTTTCTTT
CASSPWTGNMNTEAFF
>TRBJ2-5|NA|TRBV7-9|NA
TGTGCCACCCAACGGGGGAACTTACAAGAGACCCAGTACTTC
CATQRGNLQETQYF
>TRBJ1-4|NA|TRBV5-1|NA
TGCGCCAGCAGCTTGGGTAGTGCCACGAATGAAAAACTGTTTTTT
CASSLGSATNEKLFF
>TRBJ2-7|NA|TRBV5-1|NA
TGCGCCAGCAGCTTGGCCGGACAGCCCTACGAGCAGTACTTC
CASSLAGQPYEQYF
>TRBJ2-2|NA|TRBV2|NA
TGTGCCAGCAGTGCGGAGCGACAAAACACCGGGGAGCTGTTTTTT
CASSAERQNTGELFF
>TRBJ1-1|NA|TRBV7-2|NA
TGTGCCAGCAGCAGATTAACCCTCCCCACTGAAGCTTTCTTT
CASSRLTLPTEAFF
>TRBJ2-3|TRBD1|TRBV10-3|NA
TGTGCCATCAGTGGGACAGGGGCTACAGATACGCAGTATTTT
CAISGTGATDTQYF
>TRBJ2-2|NA|TRBV5-1|NA
TGCGCCAGCAGCTTGGCCACGGTATCCGGGGAGCTGTTTTTT
CASSLATVSGELFF
>TRBJ1-2|NA|TRBV10-3|NA
TGTGCCATCAGTGAGTACGGTGCTAACTATGGCTACACCTTC
CAISEYGANYGYTF
>TRBJ2-6|TRBD2|TRBV5-1|NA
TGCGCCAGCAGCTTGGCCGGGGGGAATGGGGCCAACGTCCTGACTTTC
CASSLAGGNGANVLTF
>TRBJ2-3|NA|TRBV7-9|NA
TGTGCCAGCAGCAGACTCGTAGGAGATACGCAGTATTTT
CASSRLVGDTQYF
>TRBJ1-6|TRBD1|TRBV5-1|NA
TGCGCCAGCAAAACCGGGACAGATAATTCACCCCTCCACTTT
CASKTGTDNSPLHF
>TRBJ2-5|TRBD2|TRBV18|NA
TGTGCCAGCTCACCACGTTACGGACTAGCGGGAGACACCCCAGAGACCCAGTACTTC
CASSPRYGLAGDTPETQYF
>TRBJ1-1|NA|TRBV10-3|NA
TGTGCCATCAGCGGGGCCTCGAACACTGAAGCTTTCTTT
CAISGASNTEAFF
>TRBJ2-1|TRBD2|TRBV2|NA
TGTGCCAGCAGCTATGACTGGCTAGCGGGTAGAAGGTTTAGTAATGAGCAGTTCTTC
CASSYDWLAGRRFSNEQFF
>TRBJ2-1|NA|TRBV14|NA
TGTGCCAGCAGCCAAGTCTACAATGAGCAGTTCTTC
CASSQVYNEQFF
>TRBJ2-3|NA|TRBV5-8|NA
TGTGCCAGCAGCTCACCGGGGACGGGAGATACGCAGTATTTT
CASSSPGTGDTQYF
>TRBJ2-7|NA|TRBV27|once
TGTGCCAGCAGTGAAAGGGACTTAGCCTACGAGCAGTACTTC
CASSERDLAYEQYF